The 7 T cell receptor beta chains given below trace back to one sample, sequenced in a study of T cell responses to AZD1222 COVID-19 vaccine. Using immunoSEQ multiplex PCR, the repertoire was profiled, and TCRdb retains in-frame clones only, with some absent. In the table there are fewer than 200,000 clones, approximately 90% of which are singletons. The sequencing here drew on peripheral blood, taken on day 0 of AZD1222 vaccination. These receptors all come from an adult in good health.

The rearrangement joins TRBV19 to TRBJ2-3; D not certain. In germline, CDR1 is LNHDA, CDR2 SQIVND (reference sequence). The CDR3 consists of 13 residues. The V gene lost 5 bases and the J gene lost 0 bases, with 6 bases spanning the gap. CDR3 coding DNA: TGTGCCAGTAGTTGGCAAAGCACAGATACGCAGTATTTT. Residues: CASSWQSTDTQYF.

The rearrangement uses TRBV27 and TRBJ2-7; 10 positions agree with TRBD1. In germline, CDR1 is MNHEY, CDR2 SMNVEV (reference sequence). This CDR3 contains 12 residues. V lost 6 bases, J lost 6 bases, and 2 bases stayed unmatched. The CDR3 loop reads CASRDRGAEQYF. CDR3 sequence (DNA): TGTGCCAGCAGGGACAGGGGGGCCGAGCAGTACTTC.

V usage is TRBV5-1 and J usage is TRBJ2-3; D unclear. From germline, CDR1 is SGHRS and CDR2 YFSETQ. V shed 3 bases and J shed 2 bases, with 10 bases lying between them. The CDR3 loop spans 14 amino acids. The CDR3: CASSSVQYTDTQYF. CDR3 nucleotides: TGCGCCAGCAGCTCGGTCCAATACACAGATACGCAGTATTTT.

The chain recombines TRBV5-6 with TRBJ2-1, with a tentative D call TRBD2 (5 bases). CDR3 length: 15 residues. Germline V gene sequence: CDR1 SGHDT, CDR2 YYEEEE. V shed 5 bases and J shed 7 bases, with 19 bases lying between them. CDR3 in DNA: TGTGCCAGCAGTACTCTAGCCCTAGGTAGGAATGAGCAGTTCTTC. Its translation: CASSTLALGRNEQFF.

The chain employs TRBV3-1 (or the pseudogene TRBV3-2) and TRBJ1-2; TRBD1 might be the D (5 bases). Between the trimmed V and J ends, which lost 4 bases and 6 bases, there was a span of 18 bases. The CDR3 contains 15 residues. Germline V gives CDR1 LGHDT, CDR2 YNNKEL (reference sequence). CDR3: CASSPGWSGPDGYTF. The DNA for the CDR3 is TGTGCCAGCAGCCCCGGGTGGTCAGGGCCTGATGGCTACACCTTC.

The chain employs TRBV4-1 and TRBJ1-5; TRBD1 aligns across 9 bases. Germline assignment: CDR1 MGHRA and CDR2 YSYEKL. The length of the CDR3 is 17 residues. V lost 3 bases, J lost 4 bases, and 10 bases stayed unmatched. This chain's CDR3 is CASSQHPGQGGNQPQHF. The CDR3, as DNA: TGCGCCAGCAGCCAGCACCCGGGACAGGGTGGAAATCAGCCCCAGCATTTT.

The chain joins TRBV5-1 to TRBJ1-1, with TRBD1 identical over 7 bases. This CDR3 region has 15 residues. Germline V gene data show CDR1 as SGHRS and CDR2 as YFSETQ. With 0 bases clipped from V and 3 bases from J, the junction kept 5 bases outside the gene matches. The CDR3 DNA is TGCGCCAGCAGCTTGGGGACAGGCCGGGACACTGAAGCTTTCTTT. Residues: CASSLGTGRDTEAFF.